This TCR beta chain was obtained from a study of PD-L1 blockade in urothelial cancer. Study-level information: Most of the 29 patients were men with bladder-origin urothelial cancer. Typically, measured as a median, blood samples had roughly 140,000 T cells.

Synthetic templates analogous to TCR were spiked into all PCRs individually. Measured with immunoSEQ multiplex PCR; TCRdb has only the in-frame clones, and not every one. Of 35,000 to 50,000 clones listed, about 83% were seen once; the top ten hold less than 15%. The V end was cut by 3 bases, the J end by 5 bases, with 5 bases between. The CDR3 is 12 amino acids. CDR1 and CDR2 (germline): MDHEN, SYDVKM. Regarding time point: peripheral blood 6 weeks after treatment start. The study enrolled patients with locally advanced or metastatic urothelial carcinoma. The rearrangement links TRBV28 to TRBJ2-1; D not resolved. The receptor was derived from a man aged 55 to 70 with urothelial cancer. The sequences come from PBMCs, collected around atezolizumab (anti-PD-L1) treatment. This CDR3 reads CASSLFNNEQFF. CDR3 nucleotides: TGTGCCAGCAGTTTGTTTAACAATGAGCAGTTCTTC.